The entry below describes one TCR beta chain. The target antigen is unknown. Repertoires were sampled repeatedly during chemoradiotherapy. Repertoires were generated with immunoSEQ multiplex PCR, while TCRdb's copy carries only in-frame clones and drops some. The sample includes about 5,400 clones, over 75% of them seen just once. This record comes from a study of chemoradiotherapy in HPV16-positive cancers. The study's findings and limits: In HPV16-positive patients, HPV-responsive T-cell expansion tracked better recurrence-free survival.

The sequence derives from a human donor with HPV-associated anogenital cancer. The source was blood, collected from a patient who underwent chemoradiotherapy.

This CDR3 is CASSVAATRVGELFF. The DNA of the CDR3 is TGTGCCAGCAGCGTAGCAGCGACCCGGGTCGGGGAGCTGTTTTTT. The V and J genes are TRBV9 and TRBJ2-2; D not resolved. The CDR3 totals 15 residues. V was shortened by 0 bases and J by 7 bases, with 13 bases between the two germline ends. In germline, CDR1 is SGDLS, CDR2 YYNGEE.